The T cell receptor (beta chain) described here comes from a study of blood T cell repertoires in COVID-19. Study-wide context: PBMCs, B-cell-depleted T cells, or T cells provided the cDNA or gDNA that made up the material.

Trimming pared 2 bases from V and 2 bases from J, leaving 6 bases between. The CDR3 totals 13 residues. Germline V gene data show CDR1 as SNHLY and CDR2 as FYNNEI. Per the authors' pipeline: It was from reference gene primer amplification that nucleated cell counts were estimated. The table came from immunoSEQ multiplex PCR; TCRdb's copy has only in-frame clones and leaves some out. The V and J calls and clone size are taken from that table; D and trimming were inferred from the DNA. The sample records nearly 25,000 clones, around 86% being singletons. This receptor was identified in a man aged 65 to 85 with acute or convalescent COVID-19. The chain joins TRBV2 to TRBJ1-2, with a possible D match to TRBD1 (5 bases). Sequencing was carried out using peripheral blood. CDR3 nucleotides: TGTGCCAGCAGTGAACCAGGGAACTATGGCTACACCTTC. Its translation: CASSEPGNYGYTF.